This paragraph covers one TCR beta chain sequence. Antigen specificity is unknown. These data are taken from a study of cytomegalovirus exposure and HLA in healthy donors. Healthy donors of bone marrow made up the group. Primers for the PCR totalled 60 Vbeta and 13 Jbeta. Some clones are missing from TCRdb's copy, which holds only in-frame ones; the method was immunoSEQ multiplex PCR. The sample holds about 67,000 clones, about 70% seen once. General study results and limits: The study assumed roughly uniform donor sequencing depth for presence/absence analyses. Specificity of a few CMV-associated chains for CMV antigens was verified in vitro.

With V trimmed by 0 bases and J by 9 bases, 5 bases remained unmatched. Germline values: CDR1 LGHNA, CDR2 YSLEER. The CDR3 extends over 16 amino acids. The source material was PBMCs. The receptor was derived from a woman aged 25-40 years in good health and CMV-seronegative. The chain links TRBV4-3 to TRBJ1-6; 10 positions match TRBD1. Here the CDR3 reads CASSQDRGQGISPLHF. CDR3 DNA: TGCGCCAGCAGCCAAGATCGGGGACAGGGGATTTCACCCCTCCACTTT.